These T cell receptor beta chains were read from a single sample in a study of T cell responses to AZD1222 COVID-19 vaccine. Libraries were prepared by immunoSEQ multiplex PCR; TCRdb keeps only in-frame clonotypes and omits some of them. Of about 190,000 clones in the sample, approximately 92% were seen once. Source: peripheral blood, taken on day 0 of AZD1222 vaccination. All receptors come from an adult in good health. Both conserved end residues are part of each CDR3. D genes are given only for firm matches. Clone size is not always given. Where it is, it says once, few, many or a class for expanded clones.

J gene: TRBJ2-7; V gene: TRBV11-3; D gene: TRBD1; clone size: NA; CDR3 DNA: TGTGCCAGCAGCCACGGGGACAGGGGCAGCGAGCAGTACTTC; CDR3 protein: CASSHGDRGSEQYF
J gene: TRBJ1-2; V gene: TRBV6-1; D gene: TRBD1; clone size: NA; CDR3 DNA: TGTGCCAGCAGTGAAGACCGTCCCGCGGGACAGAGAGGCCATGGCTACACCTTC; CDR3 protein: CASSEDRPAGQRGHGYTF
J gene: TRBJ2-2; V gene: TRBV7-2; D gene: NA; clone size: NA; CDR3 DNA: TGTGCCAGCAGGCCACCGGGGGGCGCGAACACCGGGGAGCTGTTTTTT; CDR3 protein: CASRPPGGANTGELFF
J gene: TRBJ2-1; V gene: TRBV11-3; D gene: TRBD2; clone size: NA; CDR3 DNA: TGTGCCAGCAGCCGGGAGAGCGGGGATAATGAGCAGTTCTTC; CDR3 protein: CASSRESGDNEQFF
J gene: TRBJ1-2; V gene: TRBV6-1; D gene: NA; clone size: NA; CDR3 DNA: TGTGCCAGCAGTGAAGCCCCTCCATCGAGAGGCTACACCTTC; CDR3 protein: CASSEAPPSRGYTF
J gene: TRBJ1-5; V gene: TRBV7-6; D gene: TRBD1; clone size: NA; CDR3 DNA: TGTGCCAGCAGCTTACGACAGGGTCCCAATCAGCCCCAGCATTTT; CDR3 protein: CASSLRQGPNQPQHF
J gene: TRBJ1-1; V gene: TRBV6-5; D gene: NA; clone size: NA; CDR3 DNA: TGTGCCAGCATCCCGGACCCCGGGACTGAAGCTTTCTTT; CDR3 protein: CASIPDPGTEAFF
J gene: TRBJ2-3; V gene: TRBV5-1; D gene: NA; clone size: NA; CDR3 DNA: TGCGCCAGCAGCACAGGACAGACGACTAGCACAGATACGCAGTATTTT; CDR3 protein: CASSTGQTTSTDTQYF
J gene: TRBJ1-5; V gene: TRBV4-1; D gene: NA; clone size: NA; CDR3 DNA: TGCGCCAGCAGCCAAGAGCGGAGCCATCAGCCCCAGCATTTT; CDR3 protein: CASSQERSHQPQHF
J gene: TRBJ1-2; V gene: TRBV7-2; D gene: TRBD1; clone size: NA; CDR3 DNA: TGTGCCAGCAGCTTAGGTTTCAGGGGACAGGGGGACTATGGCTACACCTTC; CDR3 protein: CASSLGFRGQGDYGYTF
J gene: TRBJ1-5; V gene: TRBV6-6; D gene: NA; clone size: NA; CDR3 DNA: TGTGCCAGCAGTTACTCGAAAGGGAGGGAGAATCAGCCCCAGCATTTT; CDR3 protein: CASSYSKGRENQPQHF
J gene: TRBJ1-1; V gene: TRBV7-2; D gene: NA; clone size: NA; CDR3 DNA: TGTGCCAGCAGCTTACTTTGGGAGGGCACTGAAGCTTTCTTT; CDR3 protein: CASSLLWEGTEAFF
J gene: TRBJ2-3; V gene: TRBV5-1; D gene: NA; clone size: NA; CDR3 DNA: TGCGCCAGCAAAAGGGACTTTGATCCTCTCGGTACGCAGTATTTT; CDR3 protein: CASKRDFDPLGTQYF
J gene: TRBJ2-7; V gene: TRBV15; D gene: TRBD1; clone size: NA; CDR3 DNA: TGTGCCACCAGCCCGGACAGGGGGCTGTACGAGCAGTACTTC; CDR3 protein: CATSPDRGLYEQYF
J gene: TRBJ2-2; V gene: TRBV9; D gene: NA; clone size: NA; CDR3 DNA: TGTGCCAGCAGCGTAGGGGGCAGGATGGCCGGGGAGCTGTTTTTT; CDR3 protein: CASSVGGRMAGELFF
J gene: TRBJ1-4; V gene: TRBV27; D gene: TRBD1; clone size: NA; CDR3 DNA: TGTGCCAGCAGCCACGGGACAGGGTCAGAAAAACTGTTTTTT; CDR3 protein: CASSHGTGSEKLFF
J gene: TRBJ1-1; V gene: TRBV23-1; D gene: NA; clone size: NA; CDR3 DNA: TGCGCCAGCAGTCACCCCGGGCGGGCTGAAGCTTTCTTT; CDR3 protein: CASSHPGRAEAFF
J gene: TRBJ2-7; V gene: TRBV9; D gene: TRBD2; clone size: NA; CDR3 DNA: TGTGCCAGCAGCGTTGGGACTAGCGGGGGCGAGCAGTACTTC; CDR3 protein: CASSVGTSGGEQYF
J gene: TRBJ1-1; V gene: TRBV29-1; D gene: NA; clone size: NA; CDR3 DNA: TGCAGCGCTGTGACCGGACCCCCGGACGCTTTCTTT; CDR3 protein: CSAVTGPPDAFF
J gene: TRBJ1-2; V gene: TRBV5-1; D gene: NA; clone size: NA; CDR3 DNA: TGCGCCAGCAGCTTGGGGTCTCGCGGCTACACCTTC; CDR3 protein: CASSLGSRGYTF
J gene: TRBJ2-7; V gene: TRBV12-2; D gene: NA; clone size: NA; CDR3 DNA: TGTGGGCGGGCGGGCAGGAGCTCCTACGAGCAGTACTTC; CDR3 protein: CGRAGRSSYEQYF
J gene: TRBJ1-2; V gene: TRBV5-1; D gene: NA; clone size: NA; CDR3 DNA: TGCGCCAGCAGCCCCCCAGGTGTCGGTATCTATGGCTACACCTTC; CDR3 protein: CASSPPGVGIYGYTF
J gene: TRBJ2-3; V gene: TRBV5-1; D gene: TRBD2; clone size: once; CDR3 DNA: TGCGCCAGCAGCTCCGCGGGACTAGCGGGGCCTCGCACAGATACGCAGTATTTT; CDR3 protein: CASSSAGLAGPRTDTQYF
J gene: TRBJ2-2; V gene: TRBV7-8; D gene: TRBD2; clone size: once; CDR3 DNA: TGTGCCAGCAGCTTAATAAGCGGGGGGAACACCGGGGAGCTGTTTTTT; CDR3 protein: CASSLISGGNTGELFF
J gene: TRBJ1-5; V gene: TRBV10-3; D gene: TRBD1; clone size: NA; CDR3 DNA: TGTGCCATCAGTGCAACAGGGGGTGTCGGCAATCAGCCCCAGCATTTT; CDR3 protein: CAISATGGVGNQPQHF
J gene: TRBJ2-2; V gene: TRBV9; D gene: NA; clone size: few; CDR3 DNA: TGTGCCAGCAACCCAGGGGATTTTGGCGGGGAGCTGTTTTTT; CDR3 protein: CASNPGDFGGELFF
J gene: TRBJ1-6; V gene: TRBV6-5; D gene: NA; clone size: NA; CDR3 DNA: TGTGCCAGCAGGGGTAGGCCCGTCTATAATTCACCCCTCCACTTT; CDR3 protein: CASRGRPVYNSPLHF
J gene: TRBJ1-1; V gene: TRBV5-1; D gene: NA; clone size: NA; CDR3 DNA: TGCGCCAGCAGCTCTGGTGGGGGGCCGAACACTGAAGCTTTCTTT; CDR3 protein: CASSSGGGPNTEAFF
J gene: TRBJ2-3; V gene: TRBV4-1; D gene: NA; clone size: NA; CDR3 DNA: TGCGCCAGCAGCCAGGGAATAAGAACTATCACGCAGTATTTT; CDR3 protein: CASSQGIRTITQYF
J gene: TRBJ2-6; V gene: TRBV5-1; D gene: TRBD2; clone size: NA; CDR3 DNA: TGCGCCAGCAGCTTGACCCCGGGGAGCGGGGGCGGAGCTGGGGCCAACGTCCTGACTTTC; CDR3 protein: CASSLTPGSGGGAGANVLTF
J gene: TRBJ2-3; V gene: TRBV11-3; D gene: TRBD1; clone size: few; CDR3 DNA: TGTGCCAGCAGCACCGGACAGGGGGCAAACACAGATACGCAGTATTTT; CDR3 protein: CASSTGQGANTDTQYF
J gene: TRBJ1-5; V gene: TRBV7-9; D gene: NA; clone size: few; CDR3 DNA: TGTGCCAGCAGCTTACCTCATCAGCCCCAGCATTTT; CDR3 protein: CASSLPHQPQHF
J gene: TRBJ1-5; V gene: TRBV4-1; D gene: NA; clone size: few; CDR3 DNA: TGCGCCAGCAGCCAAGATATGGGTGACGGCAATCAGCCCCAGCATTTT; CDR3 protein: CASSQDMGDGNQPQHF
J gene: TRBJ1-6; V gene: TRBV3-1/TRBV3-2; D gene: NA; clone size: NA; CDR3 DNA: TGTGCCAGCAGCCAATACGGTGTGTGGGGCTCCTATAATTCACCCCTCCACTTT; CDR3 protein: CASSQYGVWGSYNSPLHF
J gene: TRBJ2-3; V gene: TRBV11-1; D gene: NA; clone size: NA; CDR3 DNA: TGTGCCAGCAGCGGCCAGCCCCGCACAGATACGCAGTATTTT; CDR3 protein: CASSGQPRTDTQYF
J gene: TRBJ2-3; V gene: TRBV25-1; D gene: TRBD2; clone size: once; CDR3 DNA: TGTGCCAGCAGTCTAGCGGGGGGGAGCACAGATACGCAGTATTTT; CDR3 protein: CASSLAGGSTDTQYF
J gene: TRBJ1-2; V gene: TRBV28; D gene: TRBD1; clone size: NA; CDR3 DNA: TGTGCCAGCAGCACCCCAGGGGGCGCTAACTATGGCTACACCTTC; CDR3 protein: CASSTPGGANYGYTF
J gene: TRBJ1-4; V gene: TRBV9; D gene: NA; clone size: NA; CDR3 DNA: TGTGCCAGCAGCGTTACGGCAGGCCAGGACGAAAAACTGTTTTTT; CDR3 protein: CASSVTAGQDEKLFF
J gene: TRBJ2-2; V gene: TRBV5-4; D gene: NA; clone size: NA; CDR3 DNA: TGTGCCAGCAGCATTAACACCGGGGAGCTGTTTTTT; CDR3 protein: CASSINTGELFF
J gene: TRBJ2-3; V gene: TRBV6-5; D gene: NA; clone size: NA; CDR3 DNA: TGTGCCAGCGCCCGCACAGATACGCAGTATTTT; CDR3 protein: CASARTDTQYF
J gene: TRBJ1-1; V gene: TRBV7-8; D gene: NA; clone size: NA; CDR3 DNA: TGTGCCAGCAGCTTAGGGGGAGGGCGGGGAGGAGCTTTCTTT; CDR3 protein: CASSLGGGRGGAFF
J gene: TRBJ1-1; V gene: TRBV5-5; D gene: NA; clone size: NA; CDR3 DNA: TGTGCCAGCAGCTTGACCGTGGACACTGAAGCTTTCTTT; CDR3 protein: CASSLTVDTEAFF
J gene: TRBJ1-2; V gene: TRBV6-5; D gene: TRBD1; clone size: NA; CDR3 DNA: TGTGCCAGCAGGCTGACAGGGGGCGGCTACACCTTC; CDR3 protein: CASRLTGGGYTF
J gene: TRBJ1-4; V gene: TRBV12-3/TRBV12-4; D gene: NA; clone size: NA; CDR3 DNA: TGTGCCAGCGCGCCCAGACGCGAAAAACTGTTTTTT; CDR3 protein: CASAPRREKLFF
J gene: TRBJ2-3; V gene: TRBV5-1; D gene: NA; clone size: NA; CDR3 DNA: TGCGCCAGCAGCTTGTCCGTTGTGGGCACAGATACGCAGTATTTT; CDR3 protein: CASSLSVVGTDTQYF